The clone carrying this T cell receptor beta chain has ten or more counts. What it binds is unknown. Given a much more abundant clone one base away, this may be a read error. The data derive from a study of glioma-infiltrating T cells. Study results and caveats: Gliomas, especially low-grade, showed above-expected tissue-blood divergence; non-neoplastic patients showed below.

The iRepertoire nested amplicon-rescue multiplex PCR amplified TCR alpha and beta CDR3s from RNA. Tissue mRNA or PBMC total RNA, roughly 90-450 ng, went into one-step reverse transcription and amplification. TCRdb re-called the multiplex PCR reads with MiXCR, one entry per CDR3 protein. The data show roughly 200,000 distinct CDR3 sequences, 32% seen once. CDR1 and CDR2 (germline): SGHNT, YYREEE (reference sequence). V gave up 2 bases and J gave up 1 base, with 5 bases separating them. This CDR3 is 13 amino acids long. This chain joins TRBV5-4 and TRBJ2-3, with D unresolved. The receptor was isolated from a human donor with low-grade glioma or glioblastoma, undergoing nonglioma brain surgery, or in good health (not recorded which). Input material: glioma tissue, nonneoplastic brain tissue, or PBMCs (not recorded which). The CDR3 is CASSLGRTDTQYF. The CDR3 DNA reads TGTGCCAGCAGCTTAGGTCGCACAGATACGCAGTATTTT.